This T cell receptor (beta chain) was documented in a study of T-cell reconstitution after alpha-beta-depleted transplantation in children. The CDR3 contains 18 residues. V shed 0 bases and J 7 bases; nucleotides not matched to a gene: 15. CDR1 LGHNA and CDR2 YSLEER come from the germline V gene. Preparation of the TCRbeta library used unique molecular identifiers. A single record per CDR3 protein comes from TCRdb applying MiXCR to the PCR reads. The sample has some 340,000 distinct CDR3 sequences, over 9% seen once. Material: PBMCs from the stem cell graft donor, obtained from the stem cell graft. The TCR was taken from a human donor who donated a stem cell graft to a child with acute lymphoblastic leukemia. The chain recombines TRBV4-3 with TRBJ2-1; 7 bases are a match to TRBD1. The DNA for the CDR3 is TGCGCCAGCAGCCAAGATTCTTGGGGGACAGTGGTCGCTAATGAGCAGTTCTTC. It specifies CASSQDSWGTVVANEQFF.